Below, one T cell receptor (beta chain) is given with its context. Its antigen is as yet unknown. This sample is part of a study of T-cell memory formation after mild COVID-19. Using constant-segment primers, 5'RACE produced TCR alpha and TCR beta cDNA libraries carrying sample barcodes and UMIs. Each CDR3 protein gets one entry after TCRdb re-called the 5' RACE reads with MiXCR. Altogether approximately 170,000 distinct CDR3 sequences are present, over 10% being singletons, with the ten largest covering 3% to 4%. The junction had 14 bases not matched to a gene; V was cut back by 5 bases and J by 6 bases. The germline CDR1 and CDR2 sequences are DFQATT and SNEGSKA (reference sequence). There are 15 residues in the CDR3. Study conclusions and caveats: Later expanders leaned CD4+, whereas clones that contracted between day 15 and 85 were balanced CD4/CD8. Memory from before infection featured some responding clones, which suggests cross-reactive memory joined.

The genes are TRBV20-1 and TRBJ2-3; 7 bases are a match to TRBD2. This sequence originates from a man between 18 and 35 years old who had mild COVID-19 (a few samples of this study predate the infection). Cell type and time point are not known. The material sequenced was PBMCs or a T cell subset sorted from them (not recorded which). For the CDR3, the DNA is TGCAGTGCTTCCGACCGGCAGCGGGGTGGGGATACGCAGTATTTT. Protein: CSASDRQRGGDTQYF.